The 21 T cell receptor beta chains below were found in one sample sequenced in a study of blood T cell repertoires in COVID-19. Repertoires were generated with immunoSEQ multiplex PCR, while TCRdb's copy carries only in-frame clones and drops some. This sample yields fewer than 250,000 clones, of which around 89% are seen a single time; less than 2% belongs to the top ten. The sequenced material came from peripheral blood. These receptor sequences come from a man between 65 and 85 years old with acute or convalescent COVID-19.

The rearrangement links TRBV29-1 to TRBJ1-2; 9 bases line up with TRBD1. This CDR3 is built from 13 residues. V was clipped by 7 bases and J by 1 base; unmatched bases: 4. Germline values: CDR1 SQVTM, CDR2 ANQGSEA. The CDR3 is CSAGTGNNYGYTF. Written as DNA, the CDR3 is TGCAGCGCGGGGACAGGGAATAACTATGGCTACACCTTC.

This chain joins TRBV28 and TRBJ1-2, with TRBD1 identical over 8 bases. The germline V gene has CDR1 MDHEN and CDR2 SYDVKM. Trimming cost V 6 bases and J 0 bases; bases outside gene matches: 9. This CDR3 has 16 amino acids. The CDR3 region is CASSGTGGNANYGYTF. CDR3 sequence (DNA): TGTGCCAGCAGCGGAACAGGGGGGAACGCTAACTATGGCTACACCTTC.

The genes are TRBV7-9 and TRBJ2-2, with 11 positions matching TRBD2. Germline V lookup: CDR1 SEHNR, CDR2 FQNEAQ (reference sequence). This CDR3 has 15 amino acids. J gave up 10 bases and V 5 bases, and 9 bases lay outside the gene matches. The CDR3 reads CASSQLAGAQSELFF. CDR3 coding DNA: TGTGCCAGCAGCCAACTAGCGGGAGCCCAATCGGAGCTGTTTTTT.

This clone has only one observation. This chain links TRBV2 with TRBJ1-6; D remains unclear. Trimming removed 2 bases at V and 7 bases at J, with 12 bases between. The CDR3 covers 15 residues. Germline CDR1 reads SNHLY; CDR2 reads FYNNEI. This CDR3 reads CASSESGFGNSPLHF. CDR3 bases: TGTGCCAGCAGTGAATCGGGGTTTGGGAATTCACCCCTCCACTTT. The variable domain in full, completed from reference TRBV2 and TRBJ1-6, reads EPEVTQTPSHQVTQMGQEVILRCVPISNHLYFYWYRQILGQKVEFLVSFYNNEISEKSEIFDDQFSVERPDGSNFTLKIRSTKLEDSAMYFCASSESGFGNSPLHFGNGTRLTVT.

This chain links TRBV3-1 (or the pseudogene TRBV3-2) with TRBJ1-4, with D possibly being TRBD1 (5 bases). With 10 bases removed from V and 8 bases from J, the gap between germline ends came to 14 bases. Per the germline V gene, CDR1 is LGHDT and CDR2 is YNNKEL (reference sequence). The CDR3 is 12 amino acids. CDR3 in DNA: TGTGCCACCGGGGGGGTTCAGGAAAAACTGTTTTTT. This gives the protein CATGGVQEKLFF.

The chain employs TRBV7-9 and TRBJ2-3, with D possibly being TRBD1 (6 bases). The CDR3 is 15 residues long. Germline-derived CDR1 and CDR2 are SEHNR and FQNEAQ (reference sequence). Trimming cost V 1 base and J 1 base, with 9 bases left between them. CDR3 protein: CASSLGQVGTDTQYF. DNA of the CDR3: TGTGCCAGCAGCTTAGGACAGGTCGGCACAGATACGCAGTATTTT.

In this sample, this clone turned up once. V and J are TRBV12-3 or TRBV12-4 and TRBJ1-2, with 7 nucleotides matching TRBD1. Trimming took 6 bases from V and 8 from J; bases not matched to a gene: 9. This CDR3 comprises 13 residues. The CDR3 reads CASRPSTGDGYTF. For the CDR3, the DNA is TGTGCCAGCAGGCCAAGTACAGGGGACGGCTACACCTTC.

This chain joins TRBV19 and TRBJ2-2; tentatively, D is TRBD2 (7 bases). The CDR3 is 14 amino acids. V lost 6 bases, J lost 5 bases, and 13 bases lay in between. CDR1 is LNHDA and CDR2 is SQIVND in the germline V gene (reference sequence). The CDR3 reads CASRSRGGTGELFF. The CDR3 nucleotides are TGTGCCAGTAGATCCAGGGGAGGGACCGGGGAGCTGTTTTTT.

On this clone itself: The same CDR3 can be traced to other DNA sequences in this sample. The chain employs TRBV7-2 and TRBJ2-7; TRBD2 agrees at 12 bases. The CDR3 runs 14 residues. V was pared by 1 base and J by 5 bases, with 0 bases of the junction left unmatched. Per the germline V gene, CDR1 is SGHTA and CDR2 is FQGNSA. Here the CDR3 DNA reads TGTGCCAGCAGCTTAGGACTAGCGGGAGACGAGCAGTACTTC. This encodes CASSLGLAGDEQYF.

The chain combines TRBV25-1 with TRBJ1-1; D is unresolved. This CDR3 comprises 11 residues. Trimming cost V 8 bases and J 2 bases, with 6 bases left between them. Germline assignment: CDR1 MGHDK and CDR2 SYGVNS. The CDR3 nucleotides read TGTGCCAGCCTCGTTAACACTGAAGCTTTCTTT. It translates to CASLVNTEAFF.

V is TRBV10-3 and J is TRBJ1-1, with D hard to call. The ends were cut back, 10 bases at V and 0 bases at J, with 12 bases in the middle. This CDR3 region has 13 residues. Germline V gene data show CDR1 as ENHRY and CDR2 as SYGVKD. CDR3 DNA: TGTGCCACCCAACAAACCATGAACACTGAAGCTTTCTTT. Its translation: CATQQTMNTEAFF.

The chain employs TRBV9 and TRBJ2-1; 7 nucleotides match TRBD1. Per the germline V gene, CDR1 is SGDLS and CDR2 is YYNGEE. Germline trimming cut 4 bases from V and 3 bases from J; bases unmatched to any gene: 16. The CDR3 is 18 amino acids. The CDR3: CASSPGQSLELYYNEQFF. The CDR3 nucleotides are TGTGCCAGCAGCCCGGGACAGTCACTTGAGTTGTACTACAATGAGCAGTTCTTC. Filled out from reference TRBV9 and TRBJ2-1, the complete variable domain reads DSGVTQTPKHLITATGQRVTLRCSPRSGDLSVYWYQQSLDQGLQFLIQYYNGEERAKGNILERFSAQQFPDLHSELNLSSLELGDSALYFCASSPGQSLELYYNEQFFGPGTRLTVL.

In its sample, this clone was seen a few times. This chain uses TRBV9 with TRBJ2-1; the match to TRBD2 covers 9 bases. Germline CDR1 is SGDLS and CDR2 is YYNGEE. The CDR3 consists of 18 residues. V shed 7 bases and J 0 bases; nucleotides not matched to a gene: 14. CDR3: CASDIGGRAQSSYNEQFF. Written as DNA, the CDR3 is TGTGCCAGCGATATTGGCGGGAGGGCCCAGAGCTCCTACAATGAGCAGTTCTTC.

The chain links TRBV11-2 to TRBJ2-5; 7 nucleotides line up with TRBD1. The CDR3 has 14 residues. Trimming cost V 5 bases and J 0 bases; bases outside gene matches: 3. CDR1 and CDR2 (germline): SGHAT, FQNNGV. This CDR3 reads CASSPDRDQETQYF. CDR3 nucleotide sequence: TGTGCCAGCAGCCCAGACAGGGACCAAGAGACCCAGTACTTC. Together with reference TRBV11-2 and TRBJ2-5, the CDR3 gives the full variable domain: EAGVAQSPRYKIIEKRQSVAFWCNPISGHATLYWYQQILGQGPKLLIQFQNNGVVDDSQLPKDRFSAERLKGVDSTLKIQPAKLEDSAVYLCASSPDRDQETQYFGPGTRLLVL.

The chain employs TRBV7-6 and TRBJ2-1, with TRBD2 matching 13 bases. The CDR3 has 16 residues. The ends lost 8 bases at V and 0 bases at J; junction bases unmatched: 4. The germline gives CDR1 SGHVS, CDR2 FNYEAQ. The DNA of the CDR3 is TGTGCCAGCGGCCGGACTAGCGGGAGCTCCTACAATGAGCAGTTCTTC. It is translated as CASGRTSGSSYNEQFF.

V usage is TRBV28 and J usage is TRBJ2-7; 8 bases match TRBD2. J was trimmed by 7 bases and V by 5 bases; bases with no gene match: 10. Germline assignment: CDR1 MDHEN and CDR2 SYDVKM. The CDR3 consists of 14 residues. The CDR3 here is CASSPPGGAREQYF. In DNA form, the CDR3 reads TGTGCCAGCAGTCCCCCGGGGGGGGCGCGTGAGCAGTACTTC.

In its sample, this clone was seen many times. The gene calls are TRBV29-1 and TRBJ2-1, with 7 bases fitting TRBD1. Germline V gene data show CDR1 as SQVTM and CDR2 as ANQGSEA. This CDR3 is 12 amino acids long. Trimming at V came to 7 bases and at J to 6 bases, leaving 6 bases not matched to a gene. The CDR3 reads CSAGTDRNEQFF. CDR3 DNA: TGCAGCGCCGGGACAGACCGCAATGAGCAGTTCTTC.

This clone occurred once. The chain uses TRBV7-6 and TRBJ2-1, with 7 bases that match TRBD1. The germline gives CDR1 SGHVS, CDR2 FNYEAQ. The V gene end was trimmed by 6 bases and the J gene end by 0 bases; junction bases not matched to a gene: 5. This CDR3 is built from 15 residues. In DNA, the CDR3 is TGTGCCAGCAGTCCCTGGACAGGCTCCTACAATGAGCAGTTCTTC. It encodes CASSPWTGSYNEQFF.

CDR3 bases: TGTGCCAGCAGCCTAACAGGGGCCGAGCAGTACTTC. Amino acids: CASSLTGAEQYF. V usage is TRBV12-3 or TRBV12-4 and J usage is TRBJ2-7; 7 bases line up with TRBD1. The J segment lost 6 bases and the V segment lost 6 bases, leaving 5 bases of the junction unmatched. This CDR3 is built from 12 residues.

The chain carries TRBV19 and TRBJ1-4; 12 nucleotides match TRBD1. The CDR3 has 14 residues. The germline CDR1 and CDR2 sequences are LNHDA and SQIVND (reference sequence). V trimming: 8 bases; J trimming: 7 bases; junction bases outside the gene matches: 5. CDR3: CASAPGQGAEKLFF. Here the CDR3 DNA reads TGTGCCAGTGCGCCGGGACAGGGGGCTGAAAAACTGTTTTTT.

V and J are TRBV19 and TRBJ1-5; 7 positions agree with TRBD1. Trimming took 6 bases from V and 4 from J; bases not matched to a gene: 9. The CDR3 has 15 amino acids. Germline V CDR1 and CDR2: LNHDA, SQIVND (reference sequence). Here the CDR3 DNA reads TGTGCCAGTAGATCCGGGGACAGATTAAATCAGCCCCAGCATTTT. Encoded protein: CASRSGDRLNQPQHF.